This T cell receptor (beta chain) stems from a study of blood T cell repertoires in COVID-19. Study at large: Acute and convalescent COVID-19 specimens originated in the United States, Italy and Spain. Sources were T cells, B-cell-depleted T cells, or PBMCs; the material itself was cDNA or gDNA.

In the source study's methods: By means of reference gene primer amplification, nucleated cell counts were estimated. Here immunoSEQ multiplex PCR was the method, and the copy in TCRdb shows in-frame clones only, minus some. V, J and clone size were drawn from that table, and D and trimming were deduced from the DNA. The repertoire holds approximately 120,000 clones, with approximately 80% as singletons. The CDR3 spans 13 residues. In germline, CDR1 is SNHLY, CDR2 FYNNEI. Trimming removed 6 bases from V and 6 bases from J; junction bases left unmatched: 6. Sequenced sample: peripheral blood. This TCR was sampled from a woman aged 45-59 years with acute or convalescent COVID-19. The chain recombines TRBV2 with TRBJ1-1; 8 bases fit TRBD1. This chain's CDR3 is CASRVDRVAEAFF. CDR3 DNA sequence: TGTGCCAGCAGGGTGGACAGGGTTGCTGAAGCTTTCTTT.